What follows are 18 T cell receptor beta chains derived from one specimen sequenced in a study of blood T cell repertoires in COVID-19. TCRdb keeps only in-frame clones here, not all; method: immunoSEQ multiplex PCR. The table shows roughly 100,000 clones, with roughly 92% occurring only once. Sequenced: peripheral blood. All receptors come from a man between 45 and 60 years old with active COVID-19.

The chain uses TRBV6-1 and TRBJ1-2; D unresolved. Trimming stripped 2 bases from V and 7 bases from J, with 11 bases between. The V gene's germline CDR1 is MNHNS and CDR2 SASEGT. CDR3 length equals 13 residues. The CDR3 region is CASSESPYTGYTF. Written as DNA, the CDR3 is TGTGCCAGCAGTGAAAGTCCCTATACTGGCTACACCTTC.

The chain has TRBV29-1 and TRBJ2-1; the match to TRBD2 covers 12 bases. Germline V CDR1 and CDR2: SQVTM, ANQGSEA. The CDR3 covers 14 residues. The trim removed 2 bases at V and 4 bases at J, leaving 0 bases unmatched. The CDR3 coding sequence is TGCAGCGTTGAAACTAGCGGGAGGTACAATGAGCAGTTCTTC. Protein: CSVETSGRYNEQFF.

The chain links TRBV3-1 (or the pseudogene TRBV3-2) to TRBJ2-5; 13 bases line up with TRBD2. CDR3 length: 14 residues. The germline V gene encodes CDR1 LGHDT and CDR2 YNNKEL (reference sequence). After removal of 8 bases from V and 1 base from J, the junction contained 1 base not matched to a gene. CDR3 in amino acids: CASGTSGAQETQYF. Here the CDR3 DNA reads TGTGCCAGCGGGACTAGCGGGGCCCAAGAGACCCAGTACTTC.

V gene TRBV30 combines with J gene TRBJ2-2; 11 nucleotides align to TRBD1. J lost 8 bases, V lost 6 bases, and 14 bases had no gene match. Per the germline V gene, CDR1 is GTSNPN and CDR2 is SVGIG (reference sequence). CDR3 length: 16 amino acids. The CDR3 DNA reads as TGTGCCTGCACATTTTTAGGGACAGGGGGTTCTGGGGAGCTGTTTTTT. This translates into CACTFLGTGGSGELFF.

The chain recombines TRBV5-1 with TRBJ2-5, with D unresolved. CDR3 length: 12 amino acids. Germline CDR1 reads SGHRS; CDR2 reads YFSETQ. Trimming removed 4 bases at V and 2 bases at J, with 6 bases between. In nucleotides, the CDR3 is TGCGCCAGCAGCCGTTCTCAAGAGACCCAGTACTTC. Translation gives CASSRSQETQYF.

This clone was recorded only once. J is TRBJ2-1 and V is TRBV7-9; D is uncertain. Trimming shortened V by 4 bases and J by 3 bases, and 7 bases separated the two germline ends. Germline V gives CDR1 SEHNR, CDR2 FQNEAQ (reference sequence). This CDR3 is built from 13 residues. CDR3 sequence (DNA): TGTGCCAGCAGCTCCCTTCTCTACAATGAGCAGTTCTTC. Translating it yields CASSSLLYNEQFF.

The chain recombines TRBV5-6 with TRBJ2-5; TRBD1 agrees at 8 bases. The germline CDR1 and CDR2 sequences are SGHDT and YYEEEE. The CDR3 has 14 amino acids. J was trimmed by 5 bases and V by 4 bases; bases with no gene match: 7. The DNA for the CDR3 is TGTGCCAGCAGCCGCAGGGGGCCGTGGGAGACCCAGTACTTC. Translating it yields CASSRRGPWETQYF. The whole variable domain, filled in from reference TRBV5-6 and TRBJ2-5, reads DAGVTQSPTHLIKTRGQQVTLRCSPKSGHDTVSWYQQALGQGPQFIFQYYEEEERQRGNFPDRFSGHQFPNYSSELNVNALLLGDSALYLCASSRRGPWETQYFGPGTRLLVL.

This chain connects TRBV7-8 to TRBJ1-1, with D hard to call. The V end was cut by 5 bases, the J end by 1 base, with 8 bases between. Germline V gene lookup returns CDR1 SGHVS and CDR2 FQNEAQ. The CDR3 is made up of 13 amino acids. The CDR3 here is CASSPNTNTEAFF. CDR3 nucleotides: TGTGCCAGCAGCCCAAACACGAACACTGAAGCTTTCTTT.

This chain uses TRBV19 with TRBJ2-2, with TRBD2 identical over 7 bases. There are 15 residues in the CDR3. The V gene's germline CDR1 is LNHDA and CDR2 SQIVND (reference sequence). J gave up 2 bases and V 7 bases, and 7 bases lay outside the gene matches. The CDR3 protein is CASNKERGNTGELFF. For the CDR3, the DNA is TGTGCCAGTAATAAGGAGCGGGGAAACACCGGGGAGCTGTTTTTT.

This clone was seen just once. The chain carries TRBV11-2 and TRBJ2-3; D may be TRBD1 (5 bases). This CDR3 is 15 amino acids long. The germline CDR1 and CDR2 sequences are SGHAT and FQNNGV. Between the trimmed V and J ends, which lost 4 bases and 0 bases, there was a span of 11 bases. The CDR3 sequence: CASSYTGSSTDTQYF. The CDR3, as DNA: TGTGCCAGCAGCTACACAGGATCTAGCACAGATACGCAGTATTTT.

This clone was recorded a few times. The CDR3 protein is CAWSVELRKRFSYEQYF. The CDR3 nucleotides read TGTGCCTGGAGTGTAGAACTCCGAAAGCGGTTCTCCTACGAGCAGTACTTC. The chain couples TRBV30 to TRBJ2-7, with D perhaps matching TRBD2 (5 bases). The germline V gene has CDR1 GTSNPN and CDR2 SVGIG (reference sequence). V lost 0 bases and J lost 0, with 18 bases in between. The CDR3 has 17 amino acids. The complete variable domain, with remaining parts taken from reference TRBV30 and TRBJ2-7, reads SQTIHQWPATLVQPVGSPLSLECTVEGTSNPNLYWYRQAAGRGLQLLFYSVGIGQISSEVPQNLSASRPQDRQFILSSKKLLLSDSGFYLCAWSVELRKRFSYEQYFGPGTRLTVT.

The gene calls are TRBV18 and TRBJ1-4; D might be TRBD1 (6 bases). Germline V gives CDR1 KGHSH, CDR2 LQKENI. This CDR3 has 15 amino acids. V was pared by 3 bases and J by 2 bases, with 10 bases between. The CDR3 coding sequence is TGTGCCAGCTCACCCGGCGGGGGCACTAATGAAAAACTGTTTTTT. This gives the protein CASSPGGGTNEKLFF.

This chain uses TRBV5-1 with TRBJ2-6; 10 bases are shared with TRBD1. CDR3 length equals 17 residues. Trimming took 4 bases from V and 0 from J; bases not matched to a gene: 4. CDR1 and CDR2 (germline): SGHRS, YFSETQ. The CDR3 DNA reads TGCGCCAGCAGCCCCCGGACAGGGGGCTCTGGGGCCAACGTCCTGACTTTC. Translated: CASSPRTGGSGANVLTF.

This clone was recorded only once. The chain's CDR3 is CASSQLAGPPGANVLTF. The DNA for the CDR3 is TGTGCCAGCAGCCAGCTGGCAGGGCCACCTGGGGCCAACGTCCTGACTTTC. This sequence joins TRBV3-1 (or the pseudogene TRBV3-2) and TRBJ2-6, with TRBD1 as a possible D gene (5 bases). The germline CDR1 and CDR2 sequences are LGHDT and YNNKEL (reference sequence). V lost 3 bases to trimming and J lost 2 bases, with 14 bases between them. The CDR3 covers 17 residues.

CDR3 sequence reads: CASSAGQGAIVTEAFF. The CDR3 DNA sequence: TGCGCCAGCAGTGCCGGACAGGGGGCGATAGTGACTGAAGCTTTCTTT. The chain uses TRBV10-2 and TRBJ1-1, with TRBD1 identical over 11 bases. This CDR3 has 16 amino acids. Germline trimming cut 4 bases from V and 5 bases from J; bases unmatched to any gene: 9. The germline CDR1 and CDR2 sequences are WSHSY and SAAADI.

The chain joins TRBV18 to TRBJ2-3; 8 bases fit TRBD2. Germline CDR1 and CDR2: KGHSH and LQKENI. The ends lost 2 bases at V and 5 bases at J; junction bases unmatched: 6. CDR3 length: 15 residues. The CDR3 sequence: CASSPRTSFGDTQYF. DNA for the CDR3: TGTGCCAGCTCACCAAGGACTAGCTTTGGAGATACGCAGTATTTT.

This rearrangement joins TRBV7-9 to TRBJ1-2; no clear D gene. Germline V lookup: CDR1 SEHNR, CDR2 FQNEAQ (reference sequence). V lost 4 bases and J 1 base, leaving 13 bases between the germline ends. The CDR3 contains 15 residues. The CDR3 DNA reads TGTGCCAGCAGCTCCTCCGGGGTCCATAACTATGGCTACACCTTC. It codes for CASSSSGVHNYGYTF.

The rearrangement uses TRBV12-3 or TRBV12-4 and TRBJ2-1; TRBD2 matches at 7 bases. The CDR3 runs 13 residues. Trimming at V came to 7 bases and at J to 4 bases, leaving 4 bases not matched to a gene. The CDR3 region has the DNA TGTGCCAGCAAGGGCGGGAGTTACAATGAGCAGTTCTTC. Protein product: CASKGGSYNEQFF.